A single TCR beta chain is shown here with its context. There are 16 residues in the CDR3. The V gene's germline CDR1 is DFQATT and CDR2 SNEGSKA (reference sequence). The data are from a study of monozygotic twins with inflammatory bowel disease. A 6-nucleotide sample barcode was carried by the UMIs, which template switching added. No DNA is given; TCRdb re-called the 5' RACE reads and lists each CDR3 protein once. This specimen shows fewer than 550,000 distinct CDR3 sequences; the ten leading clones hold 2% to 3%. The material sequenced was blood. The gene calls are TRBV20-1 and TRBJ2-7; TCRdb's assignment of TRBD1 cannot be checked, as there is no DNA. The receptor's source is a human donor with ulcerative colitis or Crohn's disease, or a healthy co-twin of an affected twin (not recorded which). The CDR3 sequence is CSARDGGTGPPYEQYF.